Presented here are 7 T cell receptor beta chains from one specimen sequenced in a study of T-cell reconstitution after alpha-beta-depleted transplantation in children. Preparation of the TCRbeta library involved a method that used unique molecular identifiers. From the PCR reads, TCRdb called clonotypes with MiXCR, one entry per CDR3 protein. The sample has approximately 85,000 distinct CDR3 sequences; around a sixth are singletons. This material consisted of PBMCs, mostly from graft donor cells, taken 180 days after TCRalphabeta/CD19-depleted stem cell transplant. The receptors were sampled from a male patient aged 2-10 years who had a stem cell transplant for acute lymphoblastic leukemia, so the T cells may come from the graft donor.

This clonotype has more than one count but fewer than ten. This sequence joins TRBV29-1 and TRBJ2-1; D remains unclear. Deletions cut 3 bases from V and 5 bases from J, with 8 bases between. The germline gives CDR1 SQVTM, CDR2 ANQGSEA. This CDR3 has 12 residues. The CDR3 DNA is TGCAGCGTTGAGGGTCCAAACAATGAGCAGTTCTTC. This codes for CSVEGPNNEQFF.

The table lists this clonotype with a few counts. The chain recombines TRBV12-3 or TRBV12-4 with TRBJ1-5; D might be TRBD1 (5 bases). The CDR3 spans 14 residues. V was shortened by 6 bases and J by 1 base, with 10 bases between the two germline ends. CDR3 in amino acids: CASRSGLSNQPQHF. The CDR3 coding sequence is TGTGCCAGCAGGTCAGGGTTAAGCAATCAGCCCCAGCATTTT.

This clonotype was recorded at least ten times. The rearrangement links TRBV7-9 to TRBJ2-5; D gene uncertain. CDR1 is SEHNR, CDR2 FQNEAQ, per germline (reference sequence). This CDR3 contains 14 residues. V dropped 5 bases and J dropped 0 bases, with 10 bases sitting between them. CDR3 bases: TGTGCCAGCAGCCTATCTGGGTACCAAGAGACCCAGTACTTC. It codes for CASSLSGYQETQYF.

This chain links TRBV5-6 with TRBJ1-1; D may be TRBD1 (5 bases). Germline V gene lookup returns CDR1 SGHDT and CDR2 YYEEEE. This CDR3 has 18 amino acids. The ends were cut back, 2 bases at V and 0 bases at J, with 20 bases in the middle. The CDR3 is CASSFVPLIGTVNTEAFF. CDR3 nucleotides: TGTGCCAGCAGCTTTGTGCCCTTAATCGGGACGGTGAACACTGAAGCTTTCTTT.

The V and J genes are TRBV20-1 and TRBJ1-1, with D perhaps matching TRBD1 (5 bases). V was shortened by 1 base and J by 2 bases, with 11 bases between the two germline ends. This CDR3 has 14 amino acids. CDR1 and CDR2 (germline): DFQATT, SNEGSKA (reference sequence). CDR3 amino acids: CSARGSQGNTEAFF. CDR3 bases: TGCAGTGCTAGAGGGTCGCAGGGTAACACTGAAGCTTTCTTT.

This clonotype appeared a few times. This chain uses TRBV6-5 with TRBJ2-4; D is uncertain. CDR1 is MNHEY, CDR2 SVGAGI, per germline. V was cut by 0 bases and J by 5 bases, with 14 bases left in between. The CDR3 contains 16 residues. Here the CDR3 reads CASSYSPRRAQNIQYF. The CDR3 bases are TGTGCCAGCAGTTACTCCCCGAGAAGGGCCCAAAACATTCAGTACTTC.

This chain uses TRBV18 with TRBJ1-1; D gene uncertain. The V end lost 2 bases, the J end lost 1 base, and 8 bases lay between the germline ends. Germline assignment: CDR1 KGHSH and CDR2 LQKENI. The CDR3 runs 14 residues. DNA of the CDR3: TGTGCCAGCTCACCAGGAGGAGGGAACACTGAAGCTTTCTTT. It encodes CASSPGGGNTEAFF.